This record looks at one T cell receptor (beta chain) sequence and its context. Its antigen is currently unknown. Trimming pared 2 bases from V and 6 bases from J, leaving 10 bases between. Germline lookup yields CDR1 SGHAT and CDR2 FQNNGV. The CDR3 spans 13 residues. This entry belongs to a study of T cells in pancreatic ductal adenocarcinoma. Findings and caveats of the study: Blood had more productive templates and around 8.5-fold more unique clonotypes than tumor.

Selected pancreatic ductal adenocarcinoma patients had undergone surgery without neoadjuvant therapy. Here immunoSEQ multiplex PCR was the method, and the copy in TCRdb shows in-frame clones only, minus some. The sample lists around 31,000 clones, around nine tenths occurring once. The TCR comes from a human donor with pancreatic ductal adenocarcinoma. The genes are TRBV11-2 and TRBJ1-2, with unresolved D. Sequenced material: PBMCs. Here the CDR3 reads CASSLFRVDGYTF. The DNA for the CDR3 is TGTGCCAGCAGCTTATTTAGGGTGGATGGCTACACCTTC.